A single sample gave rise to the 13 T cell receptor beta chains below, sequenced in a study of shared clonotypes between healthy human individuals. Produced via immunoSEQ multiplex PCR; TCRdb's table is partial and in-frame only. The top ten clones hold about 11% of a sample with about half a million clones, around 73% of them seen once. Sequenced material: PBMCs. These receptors all stem from a woman aged 40 to 50 in good health. Some clones in this sample may be carry-over from other donors' samples.

The chain uses TRBV15 and TRBJ1-4; 8 bases map to TRBD1. CDR1 is LNHNV, CDR2 YYDKDF, per germline (reference sequence). This CDR3 is 16 amino acids long. V was clipped by 4 bases and J by 7 bases; unmatched bases: 11. Here the CDR3 DNA reads TGTGCCACCAGCACGACCACCAGGGGGCTGATTGAAAAACTGTTTTTT. This codes for CATSTTTRGLIEKLFF.

The chain couples TRBV4-1 to TRBJ2-5; 7 nucleotides match TRBD2. The assigned J gene may be wrong: the sequence end matches TRBJ2-7 better. Germline CDR1 and CDR2: MGHRA and YSYEKL. The length of the CDR3 is 15 residues. The CDR3 reads CASSQDPRGGPEQYF. The CDR3 region has the DNA TGCGCCAGCAGCCAAGATCCAAGGGGAGGGCCCGAGCAGTACTTC.

The rearrangement links TRBV7-2 to TRBJ2-5; 8 nucleotides align to TRBD2. The J call may be incorrect, as the DNA end agrees better with TRBJ2-7. The germline V gene encodes CDR1 SGHTA and CDR2 FQGNSA. The CDR3 loop spans 15 amino acids. CDR3 region: CASSFQTGTRNEQYF. The DNA for the CDR3 is TGTGCCAGCAGCTTTCAGACCGGGACTAGGAACGAGCAGTACTTC.

The rearrangement links TRBV9 to TRBJ2-5; D gene uncertain. CDR1 and CDR2 from the germline V gene are SGDLS and YYNGEE. The CDR3 sequence is 15 residues long. The V end lost 3 bases, the J end lost 0 bases, and 12 bases lay between the germline ends. The DNA for the CDR3 is TGTGCCAGCAGCGGAATTAACCTGTACCAAGAGACCCAGTACTTC. Its protein is CASSGINLYQETQYF. The entire variable domain, with the rest obtained from reference TRBV9 and TRBJ2-5, is as follows: DSGVTQTPKHLITATGQRVTLRCSPRSGDLSVYWYQQSLDQGLQFLIQYYNGEERAKGNILERFSAQQFPDLHSELNLSSLELGDSALYFCASSGINLYQETQYFGPGTRLLVL.

This clone was detected a few times. The chain links TRBV6-5 to TRBJ1-1, with 7 bases aligning to TRBD1. V shed 6 bases, J shed 3 bases, and the junction held 7 bases outside the gene matches. Germline assignment: CDR1 MNHEY and CDR2 SVGAGI. The CDR3 sequence is 14 residues long. CDR3 amino acids: CASREQGLYTEAFF. In nucleotides, the CDR3 is TGTGCCAGCAGAGAACAGGGGTTGTACACTGAAGCTTTCTTT.

V gene TRBV11-3 combines with J gene TRBJ2-1, with D possibly matching TRBD2 (5 bases). With 1 base removed from V and 7 bases from J, the gap between germline ends came to 11 bases. This CDR3 spans 14 amino acids. Germline V lookup: CDR1 SGHNT, CDR2 YENEEA. Here the CDR3 DNA reads TGTGCCAGCAGCTTAGGAGGGCCGGGAAATGAGCAGTTCTTC. This codes for CASSLGGPGNEQFF.

This clone was found many times. J is TRBJ1-5 and V is TRBV19, with 11 nucleotides matching TRBD1. The ends lost 4 bases at V and 0 bases at J; junction bases unmatched: 5. Looked up from germline, CDR1 is LNHDA and CDR2 is SQIVND (reference sequence). The CDR3 length is 17 residues. CDR3 in amino acids: CASSTRTGGYSNQPQHF. The CDR3 DNA reads TGTGCCAGTAGTACCCGGACAGGGGGCTATAGCAATCAGCCCCAGCATTTT. The variable domain in full, completed from reference TRBV19 and TRBJ1-5, reads DGGITQSPKYLFRKEGQNVTLSCEQNLNHDAMYWYRQDPGQGLRLIYYSQIVNDFQKGDIAEGYSVSREKKESFPLTVTSAQKNPTAFYLCASSTRTGGYSNQPQHFGDGTRLSIL.

The CDR3 sequence is CSVEMEGRFQETQYF. The CDR3 nucleotides read TGCAGCGTTGAAATGGAGGGGAGATTCCAAGAGACCCAGTACTTC. The chain carries TRBV29-1 and TRBJ2-5; possible D gene TRBD2, 6 bases. The length of the CDR3 is 15 residues. Germline V gives CDR1 SQVTM, CDR2 ANQGSEA. V was pared by 2 bases and J by 1 base, with 14 bases between.

The chain recombines TRBV9 with TRBJ2-1, with 7 positions matching TRBD2. Germline values: CDR1 SGDLS, CDR2 YYNGEE. The CDR3 contains 15 residues. The junction had 7 bases not matched to a gene; V was cut back by 2 bases and J by 5 bases. CDR3 in amino acids: CASSVEGRGDNEQFF. The CDR3 DNA is TGTGCCAGCAGCGTTGAGGGGAGGGGAGACAATGAGCAGTTCTTC.

As regards this clone: At one end the junction does not follow the germline gene, possibly because of a read error. This sequence joins TRBV5-1 and TRBJ2-2, with no clear D. Germline lookup yields CDR1 SGHRS and CDR2 YFSETQ. The CDR3 consists of 13 residues. The CDR3 DNA sequence: TGCGCCAACAGCTTTGCCGAGGCCGGGGAGCTGTTTTTT. It codes for CANSFAEAGELFF.

This clone came up a few times. The gene calls are TRBV7-3 and TRBJ2-2, with 7 bases that match TRBD1. This CDR3 is built from 15 residues. The V segment lost 5 bases and the J segment 5 bases; nucleotides outside the gene matches: 8. Germline V gene sequence: CDR1 SGHTA, CDR2 FQGTGA. CDR3 in amino acids: CASSPGTVGTGELFF. The CDR3 nucleotides read TGTGCCAGCAGCCCCGGGACAGTCGGTACCGGGGAGCTGTTTTTT.

This clone was recorded once. The chain carries TRBV7-7 and TRBJ2-7; 9 bases match TRBD2. The length of the CDR3 is 15 residues. Unmatched junction bases numbered 7, after V lost 5 bases and J lost 2 bases. The germline V gene has CDR1 SSHAT and CDR2 FNYEAQ (reference sequence). DNA of the CDR3: TGTGCCAGCAGCCTCGGACTAGCGAACACCTACGAGCAGTACTTC. Translation gives CASSLGLANTYEQYF.

The V and J genes are TRBV11-2 and TRBJ1-5; unclear D gene. CDR3 size: 13 residues. Germline CDR1 reads SGHAT; CDR2 reads FQNNGV. The ends were cut back, 2 bases at V and 1 base at J, with 3 bases in the middle. The CDR3 DNA follows: TGTGCCAGCAGCTTATACAGCAATCAGCCCCAGCATTTT. It is translated as CASSLYSNQPQHF.